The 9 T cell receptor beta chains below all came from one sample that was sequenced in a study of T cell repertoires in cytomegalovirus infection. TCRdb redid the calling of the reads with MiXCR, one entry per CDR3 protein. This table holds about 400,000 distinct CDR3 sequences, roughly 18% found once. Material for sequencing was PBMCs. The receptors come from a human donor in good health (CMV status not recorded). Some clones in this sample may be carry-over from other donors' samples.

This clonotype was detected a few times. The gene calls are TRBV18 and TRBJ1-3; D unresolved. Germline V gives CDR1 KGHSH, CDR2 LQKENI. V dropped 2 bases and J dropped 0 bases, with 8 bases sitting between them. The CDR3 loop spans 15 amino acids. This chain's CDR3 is CASSPISDSGNTIYF. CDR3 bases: TGTGCCAGCTCACCAATATCCGACTCTGGAAACACCATATATTTT.

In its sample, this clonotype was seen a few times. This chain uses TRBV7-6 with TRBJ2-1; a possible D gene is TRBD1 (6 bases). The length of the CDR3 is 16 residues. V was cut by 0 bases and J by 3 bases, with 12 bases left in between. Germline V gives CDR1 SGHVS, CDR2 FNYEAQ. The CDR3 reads CASSLAREGGYNEQFF. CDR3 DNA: TGTGCCAGCAGCTTAGCACGGGAAGGGGGCTACAATGAGCAGTTCTTC.

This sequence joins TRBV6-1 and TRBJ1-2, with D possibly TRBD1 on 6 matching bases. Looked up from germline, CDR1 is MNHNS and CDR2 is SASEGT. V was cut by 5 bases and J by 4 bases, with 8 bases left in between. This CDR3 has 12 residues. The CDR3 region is CASSKGGYGYTF. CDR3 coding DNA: TGTGCCAGCAGTAAAGGGGGCTATGGCTACACCTTC.

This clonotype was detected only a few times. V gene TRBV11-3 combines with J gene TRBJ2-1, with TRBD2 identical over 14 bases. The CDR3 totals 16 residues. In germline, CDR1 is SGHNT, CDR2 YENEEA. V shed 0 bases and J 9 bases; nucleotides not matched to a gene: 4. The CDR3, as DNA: TGTGCCAGCAGCTTAGAGGGACTAGCGGGAGACTTTGAGCAGTTCTTC. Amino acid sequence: CASSLEGLAGDFEQFF. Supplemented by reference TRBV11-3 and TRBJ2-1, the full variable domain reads EAGVVQSPRYKIIEKKQPVAFWCNPISGHNTLYWYLQNLGQGPELLIRYENEEAVDDSQLPKDRFSAERLKGVDSTLKIQPAELGDSAVYLCASSLEGLAGDFEQFFGPGTRLTVL.

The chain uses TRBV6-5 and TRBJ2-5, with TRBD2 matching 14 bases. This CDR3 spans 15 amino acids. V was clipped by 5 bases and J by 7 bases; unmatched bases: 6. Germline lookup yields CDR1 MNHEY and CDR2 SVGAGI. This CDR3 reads CASSRGLAGVGTQYF. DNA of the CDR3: TGTGCCAGCAGTAGGGGACTAGCGGGAGTGGGGACCCAGTACTTC.

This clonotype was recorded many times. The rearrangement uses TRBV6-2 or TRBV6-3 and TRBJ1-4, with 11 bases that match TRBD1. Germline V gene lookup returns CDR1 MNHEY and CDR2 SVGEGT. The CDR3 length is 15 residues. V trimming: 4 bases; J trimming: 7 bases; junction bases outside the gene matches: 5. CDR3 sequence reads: CASSSWDRGTEKLFF. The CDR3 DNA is TGTGCCAGCAGTTCCTGGGACAGGGGGACTGAAAAACTGTTTTTT.

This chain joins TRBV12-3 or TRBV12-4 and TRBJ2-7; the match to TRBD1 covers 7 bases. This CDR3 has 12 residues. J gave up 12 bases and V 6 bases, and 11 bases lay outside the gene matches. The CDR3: CASRNRAGTVYF. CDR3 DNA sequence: TGTGCCAGCAGGAATAGGGCCGGGACAGTGTACTTC.

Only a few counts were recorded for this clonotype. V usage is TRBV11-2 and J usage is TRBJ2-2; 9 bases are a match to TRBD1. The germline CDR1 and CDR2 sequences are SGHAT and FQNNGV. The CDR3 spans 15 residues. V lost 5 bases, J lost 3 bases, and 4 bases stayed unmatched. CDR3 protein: CASSPGTGYTGELFF. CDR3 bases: TGTGCCAGCAGCCCCGGGACAGGGTACACCGGGGAGCTGTTTTTT.

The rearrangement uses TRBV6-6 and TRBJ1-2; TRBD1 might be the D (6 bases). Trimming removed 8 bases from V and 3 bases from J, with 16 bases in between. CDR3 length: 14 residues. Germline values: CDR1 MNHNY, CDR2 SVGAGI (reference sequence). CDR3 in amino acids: CASQGGGGDYGYTF. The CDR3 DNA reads TGTGCCAGCCAAGGGGGAGGCGGGGACTATGGCTACACCTTC.